What follows are 26 T cell receptor beta chains derived from one specimen sequenced in a study of OX40 agonist ivuxolimab in advanced cancers. The data were produced by immunoSEQ multiplex PCR, yet TCRdb's version contains in-frame clones alone and is incomplete. The table has about 83,000 clones, around 80% seen once. This material consisted of CD4+ or CD8+ T cells sorted from blood, taken in a trial of the OX40 agonist ivuxolimab. Receptors originate from an adult with an advanced solid tumor such as melanoma, head and neck, liver or kidney cancer.

The V gene is TRBV19, the J gene TRBJ1-3; D remains unclear. The V and J ends lost 5 bases and 3 bases respectively, with 14 bases between them. Germline CDR1 LNHDA, CDR2 SQIVND (reference sequence). CDR3 length equals 15 residues. This chain's CDR3 is CASSSDGSYGNTIYF. CDR3 bases: TGTGCCAGTAGTTCCGATGGGTCTTATGGAAACACCATATATTTT. The full variable domain, completed using reference TRBV19 and TRBJ1-3, is DGGITQSPKYLFRKEGQNVTLSCEQNLNHDAMYWYRQDPGQGLRLIYYSQIVNDFQKGDIAEGYSVSREKKESFPLTVTSAQKNPTAFYLCASSSDGSYGNTIYFGEGSWLTVV.

This chain links TRBV5-1 with TRBJ2-7; 7 nucleotides line up with TRBD1. Germline CDR1 and CDR2: SGHRS and YFSETQ. The CDR3 loop spans 12 amino acids. V lost 5 bases to trimming and J lost 5 bases; unmatched junction nucleotides: 4. This chain's CDR3 is CASSDRVNEQYF. The CDR3 nucleotides read TGCGCCAGCAGTGACAGGGTAAACGAGCAGTACTTC.

The sample holds a few counts of this clone. CDR3 sequence (DNA): TGTGCCAGCAGCTTGTCGACAGGGGGAGGTGAAAAACTGTTTTTT. It encodes CASSLSTGGGEKLFF. This chain uses TRBV5-4 with TRBJ1-4; TRBD1 agrees at 9 bases. CDR1 and CDR2 from the germline V gene are SGHNT and YYREEE (reference sequence). Trimming at V came to 1 base and at J to 7 bases, leaving 5 bases not matched to a gene. There are 15 residues in the CDR3.

The V and J genes are TRBV2 and TRBJ2-6, with unresolved D. CDR1 is SNHLY, CDR2 FYNNEI, per germline. V lost 8 bases and J lost 0, with 8 bases in between. The CDR3 extends over 14 amino acids. The DNA for the CDR3 is TGTGCCAGCCGCTCCGACTCTGGGGCCAACGTCCTGACTTTC. This sequence encodes CASRSDSGANVLTF.

The genes are TRBV5-4 and TRBJ1-4; D is possibly TRBD1 (5 bases). CDR1 and CDR2 (germline): SGHNT, YYREEE (reference sequence). The CDR3 runs to 14 residues. V was clipped by 4 bases and J by 3 bases, with 10 bases between them. The CDR3 bases are TGTGCCAGCAGCGCCGGGACCTCTAATGAAAAACTGTTTTTT. Its protein product is CASSAGTSNEKLFF.

This chain links TRBV19 with TRBJ2-1, with a weak D call TRBD1 (7 bases). With 3 bases removed from V and 3 bases from J, the gap between germline ends came to 15 bases. CDR3 length: 16 residues. Germline values: CDR1 LNHDA, CDR2 SQIVND (reference sequence). The CDR3 loop is CASSIGGQPFYNEQFF. CDR3 in DNA: TGTGCCAGTAGTATCGGGGGACAGCCTTTCTACAATGAGCAGTTCTTC.

V usage is TRBV20-1 and J usage is TRBJ2-5; D possibly corresponds to TRBD2 (5 bases). The DNA end is a closer match to TRBJ2-7, so the J assignment may be wrong. The CDR3 totals 11 residues. Germline CDR1 and CDR2: DFQATT and SNEGSKA (reference sequence). CDR3 residues: CSARGSGEQYF. The CDR3 DNA is TGCAGTGCTAGAGGGAGCGGCGAGCAGTACTTC.

The V call is TRBV5-1, the J call TRBJ2-2, with a possible D match to TRBD2 (5 bases). Looked up from germline, CDR1 is SGHRS and CDR2 is YFSETQ. The CDR3 extends over 15 amino acids. Trimming shortened V by 4 bases and J by 6 bases, and 16 bases separated the two germline ends. The CDR3 loop is CASSLVPGGSGELFF. DNA for the CDR3: TGCGCCAGCAGCCTCGTTCCAGGAGGTTCCGGGGAGCTGTTTTTT.

V usage is TRBV7-2 and J usage is TRBJ1-3, with TRBD1 identical over 12 bases. Germline CDR1 reads SGHTA; CDR2 reads FQGNSA. The V and J ends lost 4 bases and 7 bases, in that order; junction bases with no gene match: 11. The CDR3 is 17 residues long. The CDR3 here is CASSSSPGTGGSNTIYF. The CDR3 DNA is TGTGCCAGCAGCTCTTCCCCCGGGACAGGGGGCTCGAACACCATATATTTT.

The chain is built from TRBV19 and TRBJ2-3; weak D call: TRBD2 (6 bases). The CDR3 contains 15 residues. The germline gives CDR1 LNHDA, CDR2 SQIVND (reference sequence). Trimming pared 5 bases from V and 1 base from J, leaving 13 bases between. CDR3: CASSYRGWGTDTQYF. The CDR3 DNA sequence: TGTGCCAGTAGTTACCGGGGGTGGGGCACAGATACGCAGTATTTT.

CDR3 residues: CASSQGTGGSYNEQFF. CDR3 bases: TGTGCCAGCAGCCAAGGGACAGGGGGTTCATACAATGAGCAGTTCTTC. The V gene is TRBV11-1, the J gene TRBJ2-1; 11 bases align to TRBD1. CDR1 SGHAT and CDR2 FQDESV come from the germline V gene (reference sequence). The CDR3 runs 16 residues. The J segment lost 4 bases and the V segment lost 5 bases, leaving 7 bases of the junction unmatched.

With respect to this clone: The junction does not match germline at one end; this may be a read error. This sequence joins TRBV30 and TRBJ2-7; D ambiguous. The CDR3 is made up of 15 amino acids. Germline CDR1 GTSNPN, CDR2 SVGIG (reference sequence). The CDR3 DNA follows: TGTGTCTGGAGTGTGAAGTTTTTGCCGAACTACGAGCAGTACTTC. Translating gives CVWSVKFLPNYEQYF.

This rearrangement joins TRBV7-9 to TRBJ2-5, with D perhaps given as TRBD1 or TRBD2 (5 bases each). From germline, CDR1 is SEHNR and CDR2 FQNEAQ (reference sequence). CDR3 size: 14 residues. V lost 2 bases and J lost 5, with 12 bases in between. The CDR3 sequence is CASSLMGVWETQYF. The CDR3 nucleotides are TGTGCCAGCAGCTTAATGGGGGTATGGGAGACCCAGTACTTC.

The V and J genes are TRBV9 and TRBJ1-3; unclear D gene. Trimming took 0 bases from V and 2 from J, leaving 9 bases between them. This CDR3 is 15 amino acids long. Germline-derived CDR1 and CDR2 are SGDLS and YYNGEE. CDR3 sequence: CASSVGPHTGNTIYF. The CDR3 bases are TGTGCCAGCAGCGTAGGGCCGCATACTGGAAACACCATATATTTT.

The V call is TRBV5-4, the J call TRBJ2-3; the D is unclear. In germline, CDR1 is SGHNT, CDR2 YYREEE (reference sequence). This CDR3 comprises 15 residues. With 4 bases removed from V and 0 bases from J, the gap between germline ends came to 12 bases. In nucleotides, the CDR3 is TGTGCCAGCAGCCCGGACGGTACTAGCACAGATACGCAGTATTTT. Protein: CASSPDGTSTDTQYF.

The chain couples TRBV4-3 to TRBJ1-1, with D possibly matching TRBD1 (5 bases). The V gene lost 0 bases and the J gene lost 3 bases, with 11 bases spanning the gap. The CDR3 contains 15 residues. CDR1 and CDR2 (germline): LGHNA, YSLEER. DNA for the CDR3: TGCGCCAGCAGCCAAGATTATGGAGGGGACACTGAAGCTTTCTTT. Translated: CASSQDYGGDTEAFF.

Written as DNA, the CDR3 is TGTGCCAGCAGCTACCGACGGAACCAAGAGACCCAGTACTTC. Translated: CASSYRRNQETQYF. This rearrangement joins TRBV5-4 to TRBJ2-5; D not resolved. The germline V and J ends were trimmed by 3 bases and 0 bases, with 9 bases remaining between them. CDR3 size: 14 residues. Germline V lookup: CDR1 SGHNT, CDR2 YYREEE (reference sequence).

In DNA form, the CDR3 reads TGTGCCAGCAGCAGCCGGTCGTCCAAAGAGACCCAGTACTTC. This sequence encodes CASSSRSSKETQYF. This sequence joins TRBV7-6 and TRBJ2-5, with D uncertain. V was cut by 5 bases and J by 3 bases, with 13 bases left in between. The CDR3 is made up of 14 amino acids. Per the germline V gene, CDR1 is SGHVS and CDR2 is FNYEAQ.

V gene TRBV18 combines with J gene TRBJ1-5, with TRBD1 matching over 7 bases. The junction had 7 bases not matched to a gene; V was cut back by 4 bases and J by 4 bases. The germline V gene encodes CDR1 KGHSH and CDR2 LQKENI. The length of the CDR3 is 15 residues. The CDR3 DNA reads TGTGCCAGCTCACTCGGCAGGGGGAGAAATCAGCCCCAGCATTTT. Translation gives CASSLGRGRNQPQHF.

The J gene is TRBJ1-4, the V gene TRBV29-1; TRBD1 aligns across 8 bases. CDR1 and CDR2 (germline): SQVTM, ANQGSEA. The ends lost 6 bases at V and 5 bases at J; junction bases unmatched: 5. The CDR3 runs 13 residues. This CDR3 is CSVRDRLNEKLFF. CDR3 nucleotides: TGCAGCGTCCGGGACAGGCTGAATGAAAAACTGTTTTTT.

The chain employs TRBV6-5 and TRBJ1-5, with D unclear. Per germline, CDR1 MNHEY and CDR2 SVGAGI. This CDR3 region has 14 residues. Trimming shortened V by 10 bases and J by 0 bases, and 13 bases separated the two germline ends. The CDR3 is CATQSGNSNQPQHF. As DNA, the CDR3 is TGTGCCACACAGTCGGGGAATAGCAATCAGCCCCAGCATTTT.

The J gene is TRBJ1-2, the V gene TRBV5-4, with D uncertain. The CDR3 consists of 15 residues. The germline CDR1 and CDR2 sequences are SGHNT and YYREEE (reference sequence). The ends were cut back, 0 bases at V and 5 bases at J, with 14 bases in the middle. CDR3 sequence: CASSLGADTIYGYTF. DNA for the CDR3: TGTGCCAGCAGCTTGGGGGCAGACACCATTTATGGCTACACCTTC.

As concerns this clone: At one end the junction does not follow the germline gene, possibly because of a read error. The same CDR3 arises from other DNA sequences in this sample as well. CDR3 residues: CASSAPSGTGDEKLFF. In DNA, the CDR3 is TGTGCCAGCAGTGCTCCATCCGGGACCGGCGATGAAAAGCTGTTTTTT. The V call is TRBV6-1, the J call TRBJ1-4, with D perhaps TRBD1 (5 bases). Germline CDR1 is MNHNS and CDR2 is SASEGT. The CDR3 spans 16 residues.

This chain uses TRBV19 with TRBJ1-4; 7 bases are a match to TRBD1. J was trimmed by 11 bases and V by 4 bases; bases with no gene match: 13. This CDR3 spans 15 amino acids. The germline V gene has CDR1 LNHDA and CDR2 SQIVND (reference sequence). The CDR3 spells CASSTPGQSSGKLFF. In DNA, the CDR3 is TGTGCCAGTAGTACCCCGGGACAGTCGAGCGGTAAACTGTTTTTT. Based on the CDR3 plus reference TRBV19 and TRBJ1-4, the full variable domain is DGGITQSPKYLFRKEGQNVTLSCEQNLNHDAMYWYRQDPGQGLRLIYYSQIVNDFQKGDIAEGYSVSREKKESFPLTVTSAQKNPTAFYLCASSTPGQSSGKLFFGSGTQLSVL.

The chain links TRBV19 to TRBJ2-5; D is ambiguous. Germline CDR1 reads LNHDA; CDR2 reads SQIVND (reference sequence). The CDR3 consists of 12 residues. Trimming pared 6 bases from V and 5 bases from J, leaving 10 bases between. CDR3 loop: CASSRPGETQYF. The CDR3 DNA follows: TGTGCCAGTAGCCGGCCCGGGGAGACCCAGTACTTC.

This chain uses TRBV6-1 with TRBJ1-2; D gene unclear. Deletions cut 3 bases from V and 0 bases from J, with 11 bases between. Germline V gene sequence: CDR1 MNHNS, CDR2 SASEGT. The CDR3 sequence is 15 residues long. The CDR3 nucleotides read TGTGCCAGCAGTGACGTTCCGGGAGCTAACTATGGCTACACCTTC. It specifies CASSDVPGANYGYTF.